The T cell receptor beta chain described here comes from a study of blood T cells in healthy people across ages. Study-wide results and caveats: CMV status of donors was not determined, possibly confounding expanded clonotype changes.

Trimming pared 3 bases from V and 8 bases from J, leaving 14 bases between. This CDR3 is 14 amino acids long. This clonotype was recorded once. Its antigen is as yet unknown. A second about 6 to 12 cycle PCR used barcoded and J-beta primers. TCRdb re-called the 5' RACE reads through MiXCR, storing one row per CDR3 protein. The table shows roughly 2 million distinct CDR3 sequences, with about 50% occurring only once. Individuals who donated were healthy Caucasians from Russia aged roughly 6 to 90. The sequenced sample was blood. This TCR was sampled from a woman between 40 and 55 years old in good health. This sequence joins TRBV12-3 or TRBV12-4 and TRBJ2-1, with a possible D match to TRBD1 (6 bases). The CDR3 region is CASSLSQGRDEQFF. As DNA, the CDR3 is TGTGCCAGCAGTTTGTCGCAGGGGCGTGATGAGCAGTTCTTC.